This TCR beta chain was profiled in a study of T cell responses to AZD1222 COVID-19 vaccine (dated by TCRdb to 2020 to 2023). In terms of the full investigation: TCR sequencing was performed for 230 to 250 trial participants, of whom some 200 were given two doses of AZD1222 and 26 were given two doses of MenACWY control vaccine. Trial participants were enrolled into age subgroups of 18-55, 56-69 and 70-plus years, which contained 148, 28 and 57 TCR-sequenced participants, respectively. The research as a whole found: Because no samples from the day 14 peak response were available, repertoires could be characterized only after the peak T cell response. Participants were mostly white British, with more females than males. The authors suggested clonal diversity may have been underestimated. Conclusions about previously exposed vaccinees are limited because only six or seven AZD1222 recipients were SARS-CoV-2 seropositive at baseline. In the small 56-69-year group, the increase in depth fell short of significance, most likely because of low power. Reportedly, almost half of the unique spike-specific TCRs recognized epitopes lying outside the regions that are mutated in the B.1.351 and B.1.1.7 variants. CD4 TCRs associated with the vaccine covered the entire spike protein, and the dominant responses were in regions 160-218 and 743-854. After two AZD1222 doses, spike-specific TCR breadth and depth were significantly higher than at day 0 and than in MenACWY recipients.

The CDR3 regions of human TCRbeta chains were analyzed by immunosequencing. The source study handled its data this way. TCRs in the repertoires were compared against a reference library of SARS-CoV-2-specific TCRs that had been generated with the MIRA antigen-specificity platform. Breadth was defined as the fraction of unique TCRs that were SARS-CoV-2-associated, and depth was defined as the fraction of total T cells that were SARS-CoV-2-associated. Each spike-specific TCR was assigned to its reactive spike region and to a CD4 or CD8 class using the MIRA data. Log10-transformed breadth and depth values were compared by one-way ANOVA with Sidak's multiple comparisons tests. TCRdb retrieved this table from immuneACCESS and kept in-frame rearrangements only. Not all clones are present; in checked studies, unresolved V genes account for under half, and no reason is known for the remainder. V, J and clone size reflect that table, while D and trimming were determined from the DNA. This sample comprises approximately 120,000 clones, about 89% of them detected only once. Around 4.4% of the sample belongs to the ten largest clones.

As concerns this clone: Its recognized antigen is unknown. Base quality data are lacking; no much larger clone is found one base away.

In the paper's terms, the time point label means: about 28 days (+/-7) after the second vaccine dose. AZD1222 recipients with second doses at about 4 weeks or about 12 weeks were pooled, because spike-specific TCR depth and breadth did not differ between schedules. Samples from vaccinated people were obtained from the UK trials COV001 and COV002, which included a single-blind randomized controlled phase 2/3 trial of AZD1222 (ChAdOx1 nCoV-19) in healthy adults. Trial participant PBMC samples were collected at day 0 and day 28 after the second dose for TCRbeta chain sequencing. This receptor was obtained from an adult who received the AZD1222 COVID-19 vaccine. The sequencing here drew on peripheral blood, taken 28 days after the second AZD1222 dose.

The nucleotides are TGTGCCAGCAGGGGACCCGGGACAGGGGTCGGCTACACCTTC. The resulting protein is CASRGPGTGVGYTF. The sequence joins TRBV3-1 (or the pseudogene TRBV3-2) to TRBJ1-2; the junction holds 10 bases that match TRBD1. CDR1 and CDR2 are read off the germline V gene (reference sequence) as LGHDT and YNNKEL. V is trimmed back by 6 bases and J by 8 bases, and the junction contains 9 bases that no gene match accounts for. The CDR3 sequence holds 14 residues, the cysteine and phenylalanine included. The kept DNA is CDR3 alone, 42 bases in frame from the first base.